A single sample gave rise to the 13 T cell receptor beta chains below, sequenced in a study of beta chain features in type 1 diabetes. Of the isolated RNA, all was reverse transcribed, and so the sequenced material was expressed TCRB transcripts. The repertoire was sequenced with immunoSEQ multiplex PCR; TCRdb's copy has only in-frame clones and lacks some. The sample consists of 220,000 or so clones, 68% of them appearing once. Material: naive CD4+ T cells from blood. The receptor source for this set is a man in his thirties or forties in good health.

This clone appeared a few times. The chain links TRBV29-1 to TRBJ2-2, with D hard to call. V shed 5 bases and J shed 0 bases, with 7 bases lying between them. Looked up from germline, CDR1 is SQVTM and CDR2 is ANQGSEA. The CDR3 length is 13 residues. The CDR3 loop reads CSVRQPNTGELFF. The CDR3 bases are TGCAGCGTTCGGCAGCCGAACACCGGGGAGCTGTTTTTT.

This clone was observed a few times. The chain employs TRBV30 and TRBJ2-7; 10 positions agree with TRBD1. This CDR3 spans 12 amino acids. The V segment lost 2 bases and the J segment 7 bases; nucleotides outside the gene matches: 2. The germline V gene encodes CDR1 GTSNPN and CDR2 SVGIG (reference sequence). This CDR3 reads CAWSRQGAEQYF. The CDR3 coding sequence is TGTGCCTGGAGTAGACAGGGGGCGGAGCAGTACTTC.

This clone appeared a few times. The chain employs TRBV10-3 and TRBJ2-2; TRBD1 matches 7 bases. The CDR3 extends over 15 amino acids. Trimming at V came to 3 bases and at J to 4 bases, leaving 5 bases not matched to a gene. Per the germline V gene, CDR1 is ENHRY and CDR2 is SYGVKD. The CDR3 region is CAISDSGQFTGELFF. The CDR3 coding sequence is TGTGCCATCAGTGATTCGGGACAGTTCACCGGGGAGCTGTTTTTT.

In this sample, this clone turned up a few times. The genes are TRBV7-7 and TRBJ2-5; 8 bases fit TRBD2. V shed 1 base, J shed 4 bases, and the junction held 8 bases outside the gene matches. Germline values: CDR1 SSHAT, CDR2 FNYEAQ (reference sequence). This CDR3 comprises 16 residues. The CDR3 spells CASSLGLGTRLETQYF. The CDR3 nucleotides are TGTGCCAGCAGCTTAGGTTTGGGGACTAGATTAGAGACCCAGTACTTC.

This clone was found a few times. The chain employs TRBV30 and TRBJ2-6, with no clear D. The CDR3 length is 16 residues. Trimming removed 1 base from V and 5 bases from J, with 15 bases in between. Per the germline V gene, CDR1 is GTSNPN and CDR2 is SVGIG (reference sequence). For the CDR3, the DNA is TGTGCCTGGAGTGCCTCTCGAGGTCTTAGGGCCAACGTCCTGACTTTC. Protein: CAWSASRGLRANVLTF. Full variable domain (missing parts from reference TRBV30 and TRBJ2-6): SQTIHQWPATLVQPVGSPLSLECTVEGTSNPNLYWYRQAAGRGLQLLFYSVGIGQISSEVPQNLSASRPQDRQFILSSKKLLLSDSGFYLCAWSASRGLRANVLTFGAGSRLTVL.

In this sample, this clone turned up a few times. The chain has TRBV7-9 and TRBJ2-5; D perhaps matches TRBD2 (6 bases). There are 13 residues in the CDR3. V lost 4 bases and J lost 5, with 11 bases in between. Germline values: CDR1 SEHNR, CDR2 FQNEAQ (reference sequence). The CDR3, as DNA: TGTGCCAGCAGCTCGGGAGATAGGGAGACCCAGTACTTC. This encodes CASSSGDRETQYF.

Note on this clone: At the DNA level, this CDR3 is encoded by other sequences in the same sample as well. This chain joins TRBV9 and TRBJ2-6; D is perhaps TRBD1 or TRBD2 (5 bases each). Per germline, CDR1 SGDLS and CDR2 YYNGEE. Trimming took 0 bases from V and 4 from J, leaving 8 bases between them. This CDR3 has 15 amino acids. CDR3 in amino acids: CASSVGGAGANVLTF. The CDR3 nucleotides read TGTGCCAGCAGCGTAGGAGGGGCAGGGGCCAACGTCCTGACTTTC.

The chain links TRBV15 to TRBJ2-2; D is ambiguous. CDR1 is LNHNV, CDR2 YYDKDF, per germline (reference sequence). This CDR3 has 15 amino acids. The germline V and J ends were trimmed by 0 bases and 3 bases, with 8 bases remaining between them. The CDR3 sequence: CATSRDSGYTGELFF. The CDR3 DNA reads TGTGCCACCAGCAGAGATTCGGGTTACACCGGGGAGCTGTTTTTT. The variable domain in full, completed from reference TRBV15 and TRBJ2-2, reads DAMVIQNPRYQVTQFGKPVTLSCSQTLNHNVMYWYQQKSSQAPKLLFHYYDKDFNNEADTPDNFQSRRPNTSFCFLDIRSPGLGDTAMYLCATSRDSGYTGELFFGEGSRLTVL.

The V call is TRBV20-1, the J call TRBJ2-5; D ambiguous. This CDR3 has 10 amino acids. With 6 bases removed from V and 2 bases from J, the gap between germline ends came to 4 bases. Germline V gene sequence: CDR1 DFQATT, CDR2 SNEGSKA (reference sequence). The CDR3 DNA reads TGCAGTGCACAACAAGAGACCCAGTACTTC. It encodes CSAQQETQYF.

The chain couples TRBV20-1 to TRBJ2-5; weak D call: TRBD2 (5 bases). There are 11 residues in the CDR3. CDR1 is DFQATT, CDR2 SNEGSKA, per germline (reference sequence). Deletions cut 6 bases from V and 4 bases from J, with 9 bases between. The CDR3 coding sequence is TGCAGTGCGGACCGGGGAGAGACCCAGTACTTC. This codes for CSADRGETQYF.

The chain joins TRBV7-2 to TRBJ1-6, with D unresolved. The length of the CDR3 is 13 residues. Germline values: CDR1 SGHTA, CDR2 FQGNSA. Trimming removed 4 bases from V and 7 bases from J, with 8 bases in between. CDR3 sequence reads: CASSSSPNSPLHF. CDR3 nucleotides: TGTGCCAGCAGCTCCTCCCCCAATTCACCCCTCCACTTT.

This clone was observed a handful of times. J is TRBJ2-1 and V is TRBV14; 8 nucleotides match TRBD2. This CDR3 is built from 17 residues. CDR1 SGHDN and CDR2 FVKESK come from the germline V gene. Trimming cost V 4 bases and J 4 bases; bases outside gene matches: 12. CDR3 amino acids: CASSLSKVGLVYNEQFF. CDR3 DNA sequence: TGTGCCAGCAGCCTCTCCAAGGTGGGACTAGTGTACAATGAGCAGTTCTTC.

This clone occurred a few times. The same CDR3 arises from other DNA sequences in this sample as well. J is TRBJ2-5 and V is TRBV30; 8 bases map to TRBD2. The CDR3 totals 13 residues. Germline V gene lookup returns CDR1 GTSNPN and CDR2 SVGIG (reference sequence). The V segment lost 0 bases and the J segment 5 bases; nucleotides outside the gene matches: 2. CDR3 bases: TGTGCCTGGAGTGTACGGGGGGGCGAGACCCAGTACTTC. Translation: CAWSVRGGETQYF.